Below, 26 T cell receptor beta chains from the same sample are listed, as sequenced in a study of early T cells in non-severe SARS-CoV-2 infection. MiXCR was run by TCRdb on the 5' RACE reads, yielding one entry per CDR3 protein. This sample carries 65,000 to 90,000 distinct CDR3 sequences, around 12% of them seen once, and the ten largest clones take 5% to 8%. Sequenced sample: whole blood. Every receptor here comes from an adult who was a healthcare worker with PCR-confirmed SARS-CoV-2 infection or an uninfected control (not recorded which).

The chain recombines TRBV2 with TRBJ2-1; tentatively, D is TRBD2 (5 bases). Per germline, CDR1 SNHLY and CDR2 FYNNEI. The V and J ends lost 4 bases and 3 bases respectively, with 13 bases between them. This CDR3 is built from 15 residues. In nucleotides, the CDR3 is TGTGCCAGCAGTGGGATGGCTCGGGGCTACAATGAGCAGTTCTTC. Its translation is CASSGMARGYNEQFF.

This clonotype was seen a handful of times. The rearrangement uses TRBV7-9 and TRBJ2-3, with 9 bases matching TRBD1. This CDR3 has 15 amino acids. The ends lost 10 bases at V and 0 bases at J; junction bases unmatched: 8. Germline V gene data show CDR1 as SEHNR and CDR2 as FQNEAQ (reference sequence). CDR3 loop: CAIPDRGRSTDTQYF. The CDR3, as DNA: TGTGCCATCCCGGACAGGGGCCGTAGCACAGATACGCAGTATTTT.

The chain combines TRBV9 with TRBJ2-3, with no clear D. V shed 2 bases and J shed 6 bases, with 4 bases lying between them. Germline V gives CDR1 SGDLS, CDR2 YYNGEE. The CDR3 has 11 residues. The CDR3 loop is CASSVEDTQYF. CDR3 coding DNA: TGTGCCAGCAGCGTCGAGGATACGCAGTATTTT.

This clonotype was seen ten or more times. The chain is built from TRBV5-4 and TRBJ2-3; 8 nucleotides agree with TRBD2. J gave up 5 bases and V 0 bases, and 8 bases lay outside the gene matches. The CDR3 is made up of 16 amino acids. Per the germline V gene, CDR1 is SGHNT and CDR2 is YYREEE (reference sequence). CDR3 region: CASSLGAGVEGDTQYF. The CDR3 DNA follows: TGTGCCAGCAGCTTGGGAGCGGGAGTAGAGGGAGATACGCAGTATTTT.

The chain is built from TRBV11-2 and TRBJ2-5; 8 bases agree with TRBD1. The CDR3 is 11 amino acids. Per the germline V gene, CDR1 is SGHAT and CDR2 is FQNNGV. The CDR3 loop reads CTTGGGETQYF. CDR3 bases: TGTACCACAGGGGGAGGAGAGACCCAGTACTTC.

This clonotype was detected only a few times. V and J are TRBV3-1 and TRBJ2-2; 12 nucleotides line up with TRBD2. J lost 4 bases, V lost 1 base, and 13 bases had no gene match. The germline gives CDR1 LGHDT, CDR2 YNNKEL (reference sequence). The CDR3 has 20 residues. The CDR3: CASSQVTASGRVVGTGELFF. In DNA, the CDR3 is TGTGCCAGCAGCCAAGTGACGGCTAGCGGGAGGGTTGTCGGCACCGGGGAGCTGTTTTTT.

Here the CDR3 reads CSARGRGTETQYF. Written as DNA, the CDR3 is TGCAGTGCTAGGGGCAGGGGTACAGAGACCCAGTACTTC. V and J are TRBV20-1 and TRBJ2-5; D perhaps matches TRBD1 (6 bases). The CDR3 is 13 residues long. From germline, CDR1 is DFQATT and CDR2 SNEGSKA (reference sequence). V was shortened by 3 bases and J by 4 bases, with 12 bases between the two germline ends.

This clonotype was seen at least ten times. The rearrangement links TRBV4-3 to TRBJ1-6; D unclear. With 1 base removed from V and 0 bases from J, the gap between germline ends came to 13 bases. The CDR3 consists of 18 residues. The germline CDR1 and CDR2 sequences are LGHNA and YSLEER. CDR3 protein: CASSQGPGQSSYNSPLHF. CDR3 coding DNA: TGCGCCAGCAGCCAAGGGCCGGGCCAAAGCTCCTATAATTCACCCCTCCACTTT.

This clonotype came up a few times. The chain carries TRBV30 and TRBJ2-3; TRBD1 agrees at 7 bases. This CDR3 contains 15 residues. With 3 bases clipped from V and 0 bases from J, the junction kept 6 bases outside the gene matches. From germline, CDR1 is GTSNPN and CDR2 SVGIG (reference sequence). The CDR3 DNA reads as TGTGCCTGGAGCCGAGAGGGGGCTAGCACAGATACGCAGTATTTT. It translates to CAWSREGASTDTQYF.

The genes are TRBV29-1 and TRBJ1-4; no firm D call. The CDR3 runs to 14 residues. Germline lookup yields CDR1 SQVTM and CDR2 ANQGSEA. V was trimmed by 4 bases and J by 0 bases, leaving 9 bases between them. The DNA for the CDR3 is TGCAGCGTTGGAGGCGCAGCAACTAATGAAAAACTGTTTTTT. Protein sequence: CSVGGAATNEKLFF. The variable domain in full, with the rest retrieved from reference TRBV29-1 and TRBJ1-4, is SAVISQKPSRDICQRGTSLTIQCQVDSQVTMMFWYRQQPGQSLTLIATANQGSEATYESGFVIDKFPISRPNLTFSTLTVSNMSPEDSSIYLCSVGGAATNEKLFFGSGTQLSVL.

There are many counts of this clonotype. CDR3 residues: CSVGGQIQETQYF. DNA of the CDR3: TGCAGCGTGGGGGGACAGATCCAAGAGACCCAGTACTTC. The rearrangement joins TRBV29-1 to TRBJ2-5, with D perhaps matching TRBD1 (7 bases). CDR3 length equals 13 residues. Germline assignment: CDR1 SQVTM and CDR2 ANQGSEA. Trimming took 6 bases from V and 1 from J, leaving 12 bases between them. Full variable domain (missing parts from reference TRBV29-1 and TRBJ2-5): SAVISQKPSRDICQRGTSLTIQCQVDSQVTMMFWYRQQPGQSLTLIATANQGSEATYESGFVIDKFPISRPNLTFSTLTVSNMSPEDSSIYLCSVGGQIQETQYFGPGTRLLVL.

This clonotype was detected only a few times. The rearrangement joins TRBV20-1 to TRBJ2-3; D may be TRBD2 (6 bases). In germline, CDR1 is DFQATT, CDR2 SNEGSKA (reference sequence). This CDR3 comprises 13 residues. The V gene lost 4 bases and the J gene lost 0 bases, with 8 bases spanning the gap. In DNA form, the CDR3 reads TGCAGTGCTACTAGCGTTAGCACAGATACGCAGTATTTT. Its translation is CSATSVSTDTQYF.

This clonotype showed up many times. CDR3 nucleotides: TGTGCCAGCAGCCGGCCGTCACTAGCGGTCTCCGGCTCCTACAATGAGCAGTTCTTC. The encoded protein is CASSRPSLAVSGSYNEQFF. This sequence joins TRBV11-2 and TRBJ2-1; 8 nucleotides match TRBD2. The germline V gene has CDR1 SGHAT and CDR2 FQNNGV. The CDR3 loop spans 19 amino acids. Trimming cost V 5 bases and J 0 bases; bases outside gene matches: 15.

The J gene is TRBJ2-1, the V gene TRBV19; 8 nucleotides align to TRBD2. The CDR3 contains 16 residues. Germline V gene lookup returns CDR1 LNHDA and CDR2 SQIVND (reference sequence). The V segment lost 4 bases and the J segment 8 bases; nucleotides outside the gene matches: 13. The CDR3 DNA follows: TGTGCCAGTAGTACCCAGCCCGGGACTAGAGTCCATGAGCAGTTCTTC. It is translated as CASSTQPGTRVHEQFF.

This chain joins TRBV29-1 and TRBJ2-1; 8 bases are a match to TRBD2. V lost 0 bases and J lost 8; bases outside the gene matches: 12. The CDR3 has 16 residues. The germline V gene encodes CDR1 SQVTM and CDR2 ANQGSEA. The CDR3 DNA follows: TGCAGCGTTGAAGACTTCGGACTAGCCGGGGGCGATGAGCAGTTCTTC. Residues: CSVEDFGLAGGDEQFF.

The V and J genes are TRBV4-2 and TRBJ1-3; D not certain. Trimming stripped 4 bases from V and 0 bases from J, with 16 bases between. This CDR3 comprises 17 residues. The germline gives CDR1 LGHNA, CDR2 YNFKEQ. CDR3 loop: CASSPLSASHSGNTIYF. The CDR3 coding sequence is TGTGCCAGCAGCCCACTCTCCGCCAGTCACTCTGGAAACACCATATATTTT.

The rearrangement uses TRBV7-2 and TRBJ2-2; 9 nucleotides match TRBD2. V lost 6 bases to trimming and J lost 5 bases; unmatched junction nucleotides: 7. This CDR3 spans 15 amino acids. Germline CDR1 reads SGHTA; CDR2 reads FQGNSA. The CDR3 DNA follows: TGTGCCAGCAGATCTAGCGGGATAGAGACCGGGGAGCTGTTTTTT. Translating gives CASRSSGIETGELFF.

This clonotype turned up a few times. V and J are TRBV29-1 and TRBJ2-6; D uncertain. Deletions cut 4 bases from V and 4 bases from J, with 5 bases between. This CDR3 has 12 amino acids. Per germline, CDR1 SQVTM and CDR2 ANQGSEA. Here the CDR3 DNA reads TGCAGCGTTGGTCTAGGGGCCAACGTCCTGACTTTC. Translating it yields CSVGLGANVLTF.

There are a few counts of this clonotype. The rearrangement joins TRBV20-1 to TRBJ1-1; perhaps TRBD1 as D (5 bases). Trimming cost V 1 base and J 8 bases, with 11 bases left between them. The CDR3 sequence is 12 residues long. Germline-derived CDR1 and CDR2 are DFQATT and SNEGSKA (reference sequence). CDR3 bases: TGCAGTGCTAGAGGACCTGGGGGGGAAGCTTTCTTT. Translated: CSARGPGGEAFF.

In its sample, this clonotype was seen a few times. The V gene is TRBV7-9, the J gene TRBJ1-4, with D perhaps matching TRBD1 (6 bases). Trimming cost V 4 bases and J 7 bases, with 13 bases left between them. The CDR3 is made up of 14 amino acids. Germline lookup yields CDR1 SEHNR and CDR2 FQNEAQ (reference sequence). The CDR3, as DNA: TGTGCCAGCAGCTCACAGGGTGGTCGTGAAAAACTGTTTTTT. Its protein is CASSSQGGREKLFF.

This clonotype showed up just a few times. The chain carries TRBV3-1 and TRBJ2-2; D remains unclear. This CDR3 comprises 14 residues. Trimming removed 4 bases from V and 7 bases from J, with 13 bases in between. The V gene's germline CDR1 is LGHDT and CDR2 YNNKEL (reference sequence). DNA for the CDR3: TGTGCCAGCAGCCCGACTTCTCGCGGCGGGGAGCTGTTTTTT. This translates into CASSPTSRGGELFF.

This clonotype was seen ten or more times. V and J are TRBV27 and TRBJ2-6; D ambiguous. V shed 3 bases and J shed 3 bases, with 3 bases lying between them. Germline assignment: CDR1 MNHEY and CDR2 SMNVEV (reference sequence). This CDR3 has 13 amino acids. The CDR3 protein is CASSLSGANVLTF. CDR3 nucleotide sequence: TGTGCCAGCAGTTTGAGTGGGGCCAACGTCCTGACTTTC.

The V and J genes are TRBV20-1 and TRBJ2-1, with 10 positions matching TRBD2. The junction had 3 bases not matched to a gene; V was cut back by 1 base and J by 6 bases. The CDR3 runs to 14 residues. Looked up from germline, CDR1 is DFQATT and CDR2 is SNEGSKA (reference sequence). As DNA, the CDR3 is TGCAGTGCTAGAGTGCTAGCGGGAGCCAATGAGCAGTTCTTC. Translation: CSARVLAGANEQFF.

This clonotype occurred a few times. CDR3 protein: CASSRRTGTHYGYTF. Written as DNA, the CDR3 is TGTGCCAGCAGTCGTCGGACAGGGACCCACTATGGCTACACCTTC. This sequence joins TRBV6-2 or TRBV6-3 and TRBJ1-2; TRBD1 matches at 8 bases. Trimming took 5 bases from V and 3 from J; bases not matched to a gene: 8. CDR1 and CDR2 (germline): MNHEY, SVGEGT. The CDR3 has 15 residues.

At least ten counts were recorded for this clonotype. The V call is TRBV20-1, the J call TRBJ2-3; 7 bases are a match to TRBD2. V was pared by 6 bases and J by 1 base, with 10 bases of the junction left unmatched. CDR1 is DFQATT and CDR2 is SNEGSKA in the germline V gene (reference sequence). CDR3 length: 15 amino acids. As DNA, the CDR3 is TGCAGTGCCCCTGGGGGAGGGATAGGCACAGATACGCAGTATTTT. It specifies CSAPGGGIGTDTQYF.

The CDR3 spells CASSAWEKSSYNEQFF. The DNA of the CDR3 is TGTGCCAGCAGCGCTTGGGAGAAAAGCTCCTACAATGAGCAGTTCTTC. This chain links TRBV9 with TRBJ2-1; D might be TRBD2 (5 bases). Germline CDR1 reads SGDLS; CDR2 reads YYNGEE. V lost 3 bases to trimming and J lost 0 bases, with 13 bases between them. The CDR3 loop spans 16 amino acids.